These T cell receptor beta chains were read from a single sample in a study of human thymus T cells. This table comes from immunoSEQ multiplex PCR, and its TCRdb copy is limited to in-frame clones, with some not included. The sample yields about 78,000 clones, approximately 96% seen once. Sequencing was carried out using thymus tissue. These receptors originate from a boy in the first two years of life with a congenital heart defect but otherwise immunologically healthy. The CDR3 runs from the conserved cysteine through the conserved F or W.

>TRBV19
CASSIPTRVGGHDGYTF
>TRBV11-1
CASSCSPTLKCTDTQYF
>TRBV11-3
CASSDRTGGHKGGHNYGYTF
>TRBV7-9
CASSPGTSVETQYF
>TRBV13
CASGLNPRLAGNTGELFF
>TRBV5-1
CASSCRGQVLYEQYF
>TRBV2
CASRGGWDYTSYEQYF
>TRBV4-2
CASSPGLAGYGEQYF
>TRBV21-1
CASSKLRATEAFF
>TRBV21-1
CASSASTGNTEAFF
>TRBV6-1
CASSGWCRFHSPLHF
>TRBV5-1
CASSLNGPFYEQYF
>TRBV25-1
CASSEPGQGAGEAFF
>TRBV11-3
CASSVSGTPSYEQYF
>TRBV6-5
CASSAGPGELFF
>TRBV28
CASSCGQGRLLSGNTIYF
>TRBV7-9
CASSLPTRQGTYEQYF
>TRBV6-5
CASSPTGTANTEAFF
>TRBV11-2
CASSLGSRARQPQHF